This T cell receptor (beta chain) originates from a study of blood T cell repertoires in COVID-19. Assay used: immunoSEQ multiplex PCR; TCRdb lists only in-frame clones, some missing. Of about 280,000 clones listed, 85% to 90% are singletons. The CDR3 consists of 14 residues. V was trimmed by 5 bases and J by 3 bases, leaving 14 bases between them. Germline CDR1 and CDR2: SGHRS and YFSETQ. The sample taken for sequencing was PBMCs or T cells enriched from blood (not recorded which). This rearrangement joins TRBV5-1 to TRBJ1-1; the D gene is possibly TRBD1 (6 bases). The receptor's source is a woman between 18 and 29 years old with acute COVID-19. The CDR3 DNA reads as TGCGCCAGCAGTTTCCGGGGGGCTGACACTGAAGCTTTCTTT. This translates into CASSFRGADTEAFF.